This entry lists 28 T cell receptor delta chains sequenced from one sample in a study of gamma delta lymphoproliferative disorders and STAT genes. Genomic DNA from isolated PBMCs served as the sequencing template. TCRdb re-called the multiplex PCR reads with CATT. The repertoire includes roughly 3,000 delta-chain clones, about 1.3% of them detected once, and just under 20% sits in the top ten. Sequenced material: blood. These receptor sequences come from a human donor in good health.

This clone was seen more than once but under ten times. The amino acid sequence in TCRdb belongs to a much larger clone and departs from this DNA's translation at residue 4, likely a sequencing read error; the sequence shown is translated from the DNA. The V gene is TRDV2, the J gene TRDJ1; tentative D call: TRDD3 (5 bases). CDR3 length: 14 residues. Looked up from germline, CDR1 is GEAIGNYY and CDR2 is EKD. CDR3 in amino acids: CACGTAGIRTKLIF. The CDR3 coding sequence is TGTGCCTGTGGCACCGCAGGGATCCGGACAAAACTCATCTTT.

This clone came up a few times. This probably arose from a read error, given a far larger clone one base away. Because the CDR3's place on the DNA is in doubt, the DNA is left out and the CDR3 is given as listed by TCRdb. This chain joins TRAV29/DV5 and TRDJ1; the table's D call of TRDD3 was not tested on the DNA. Germline V gives CDR1 NSMFDY, CDR2 ISSIKDK. The CDR3 extends over 20 residues, inclusive of both ends. Here the CDR3 reads CSVLLCSKRRGDSYTDKLIF.

This clone was counted a few times. This DNA translates differently at residue 10 from the TCRdb protein, which is that of a much larger clone; a read error is likely, and the protein shown is the DNA's own translation. CDR3 coding DNA: TGTGCCTGTGACATTACTGGGTCGCCACCCTGGGACACCCGACAGATGTTTTTC. As protein: CACDITGSPPWDTRQMFF. The chain carries TRDV2 and TRDJ3, with a tentative D call TRDD3 (6 bases). V was pared by 2 bases and J by 2 bases, with 15 bases between. Germline CDR1 reads GEAIGNYY; CDR2 reads EKD. This CDR3 contains 18 residues.

As concerns this clone: This likely came from a read error, as a far larger clone is one base away. Other DNA sequences in the sample encode the same CDR3. The chain employs TRDV2 and TRDJ1; 10 bases align to TRDD3. The junction had 14 bases not matched to a gene; V was cut back by 3 bases and J by 5 bases. Germline V gene sequence: CDR1 GEAIGNYY, CDR2 EKD. The CDR3 has 17 amino acids. CDR3 DNA: TGTGCCTGTGACCCTGTTGGCGGGGGATACGCCACGGATAAACTCATCTTT. Its protein is CACDPVGGGYATDKLIF.

With respect to this clone: TCRdb attributes to this sequence the protein of a much larger clone, which differs from the DNA translation at residue 16; a read error is likely, and the protein displayed is translated from the DNA. The chain carries TRDV2 and TRDJ1; 12 nucleotides line up with TRDD3. Germline-derived CDR1 and CDR2 are GEAIGNYY and EKD. This CDR3 has 17 amino acids. The DNA for the CDR3 is TGTGCCTGTGACACCGTTTCCTCTGGGGGATACGCCGATAAACTCACCTTT. The encoded protein is CACDTVSSGGYADKLTF.

By sample share, this clone is medium-sized. Because the CDR3's place on the DNA is in doubt, the DNA is left out and the CDR3 is given as listed by TCRdb. Other DNA variants within this sample encode the same CDR3. The chain links TRAV29/DV5 to TRDJ1; the table's D call, TRDD3, was not checked against the DNA. The CDR3 spans 25 residues, counting both ends. Germline V gene data show CDR1 as NSMFDY and CDR2 as ISSIKDK. CDR3 protein: CSVLLCSHQGMLNPFSPNPFDKLIF.

This clone has just a few counts. The protein TCRdb gives is from a much larger clone and does not agree with this DNA's translation at residue 12, likely a read error; the protein shown here comes from the DNA. The V and J genes are TRDV2 and TRDJ1; TRDD3 aligns across 8 bases. The CDR3 length is 17 residues. V lost 3 bases, J lost 4 bases, and 15 bases stayed unmatched. Per the germline V gene, CDR1 is GEAIGNYY and CDR2 is EKD. The DNA for the CDR3 is TGTGCCTGTGACGCGTTACATCTGACTGGGGGCCGCGATAAACTCATCTTT. Translated: CACDALHLTGGRDKLIF.

Points on this clone: The protein given by TCRdb reflects a much larger clone and differs at residue 15 from this DNA's translation, likely from a read error; the protein shown is the DNA's translation. The CDR3 spells CACDEVSVLGVTDKFIF. As DNA, the CDR3 is TGTGCCTGTGACGAAGTCTCCGTACTGGGGGTGACCGATAAATTCATCTTT. The genes are TRDV2 and TRDJ1; 8 bases align to TRDD3. Looked up from germline, CDR1 is GEAIGNYY and CDR2 is EKD. There are 17 residues in the CDR3.

This clone has more than one count but fewer than ten. V usage is TRDV2 and J usage is TRDJ3, with 8 bases matching TRDD3. The V and J ends lost 0 bases and 0 bases, in that order; junction bases with no gene match: 15. The CDR3 consists of 22 residues. Germline loops: CDR1 GEAIGNYY, CDR2 EKD. Here the CDR3 DNA reads TGTGCCTGTGACACCGTAGGTACTGGGGGGGACACCAGCTCCTGGGACACCCGACAGATGTTTTTC. It translates to CACDTVGTGGDTSSWDTRQMFF.

As for this clone: One base separates it from a far larger clone, so it is likely a read error. This chain links TRDV2 with TRDJ1; 12 bases fit TRDD3. CDR1 is GEAIGNYY and CDR2 is EKD in the germline V gene. The CDR3 extends over 20 amino acids. The V and J ends lost 3 bases and 3 bases, in that order; junction bases with no gene match: 19. CDR3 in amino acids: CACDPLPLSGGYGEADKLIF. CDR3 nucleotides: TGTGCCTGTGACCCGCTGCCACTTTCTGGGGGATACGGCGAGGCCGATAAACTCATCTTT.

Remarks on this clone: With only one base between it and a far larger clone, this is likely a read error. The same CDR3 also results from other DNA sequences found in this sample. The rearrangement links TRDV2 to TRDJ1, with 8 nucleotides matching TRDD3. Per germline, CDR1 GEAIGNYY and CDR2 EKD. This CDR3 is built from 15 residues. CDR3 sequence reads: CACDTVGGYTDKLIF. DNA for the CDR3: TGTGCTTGTGACACCGTTGGGGGATACACCGATAAACTCATCTTT.

This clone is large in the sample. Other DNA sequences in this sample translate to the same CDR3. This sequence joins TRDV2 and TRDJ1; 10 positions agree with TRDD3. V was pared by 0 bases and J by 0 bases, with 9 bases of the junction left unmatched. Germline lookup yields CDR1 GEAIGNYY and CDR2 EKD. This CDR3 has 18 residues. The CDR3 nucleotides are TGTGCCTGTGACACCGTAGGCGGGGGATACGTGGACACCGATAAACTCATCTTT. Translating gives CACDTVGGGYVDTDKLIF.

This clone was recorded a few times. The protein held in TCRdb is that of a much larger clone and does not match this DNA's translation at residue 13, likely because of a read error; the protein shown is translated from the DNA. The chain couples TRDV2 to TRDJ1, with unresolved D. Germline CDR1 is GEAIGNYY and CDR2 is EKD. The CDR3 extends over 15 amino acids. The CDR3 DNA reads TGTGCCTGTGACCCGTTACTGCATAACACCGATAAACCCATCTTT. Translating it yields CACDPLLHNTDKPIF.

About this clone: TCRdb records a much larger clone's protein for this DNA, with a difference at residue 15 that likely arises from a read error; the protein given is the translation of the DNA. This sequence joins TRDV2 and TRDJ1; 9 nucleotides align to TRDD3. Germline assignment: CDR1 GEAIGNYY and CDR2 EKD. This CDR3 has 17 amino acids. CDR3: CACDALSTGGHTDKPIF. As DNA, the CDR3 is TGTGCCTGTGACGCCCTTAGTACTGGGGGACACACCGATAAACCCATCTTT.

Regarding this clone: TCRdb's protein for this DNA is that of a much larger clone and differs from the translation at residue 3, likely a read error; the protein shown is the DNA translation. The chain recombines TRDV2 with TRDJ1, with 13 bases identical to TRDD3. The CDR3 extends over 17 amino acids. The germline V gene has CDR1 GEAIGNYY and CDR2 EKD. In nucleotides, the CDR3 is TGTGCCTATGACAGCGTACTGGGGGATACGCACACCGATAAACTCATCTTT. It yields the protein CAYDSVLGDTHTDKLIF.

Of note for this clone: TCRdb records a much larger clone's protein for this DNA, with a difference at residue 4 that likely arises from a read error; the protein given is the translation of the DNA. The chain carries TRDV2 and TRDJ1; 12 positions match TRDD3. The CDR3 has 17 residues. Germline values: CDR1 GEAIGNYY, CDR2 EKD. CDR3 sequence (DNA): TGTGCCTGTAACACCGTCGCGTACTGGGGGATACCGACAGGGGTCATCTTT. Amino acids: CACNTVAYWGIPTGVIF.

This clone was observed a few times. The protein held in TCRdb is that of a much larger clone and does not match this DNA's translation at residue 5, likely because of a read error; the protein shown is translated from the DNA. The J gene is TRDJ1, the V gene TRDV2; 8 nucleotides match TRDD3. This CDR3 contains 16 residues. Losses at the gene ends were 0 bases for V and 1 base for J; bases not matched to a gene: 6. CDR1 GEAIGNYY and CDR2 EKD come from the germline V gene. CDR3 DNA sequence: TGTGCCTGTGACACCGTTGGGGGATCTTTCACCGATAAACTCATCTTT. This sequence encodes CACDTVGGSFTDKLIF.

This clone was detected a few times. A far larger clone lies a single base away; this is likely a read error. This same CDR3 is encoded by further DNA sequences in the sample. The genes are TRDV2 and TRDJ1; D remains unclear. This CDR3 is built from 18 residues. Germline values: CDR1 GEAIGNYY, CDR2 EKD. The V end lost 0 bases, the J end lost 0 bases, and 19 bases lay between the germline ends. This chain's CDR3 is CACDTLVGLSSYTDKLIF. Written as DNA, the CDR3 is TGTGCCTGTGACACCCTAGTGGGCCTGAGCTCATACACCGATAAACTCATCTTT.

This clone appeared a few times. The TCRdb protein, from a much larger clone, departs from this DNA's translation at residue 7, likely by read error; the protein shown derives from the DNA. The chain combines TRDV2 with TRDJ1; 8 nucleotides align to TRDD3. Germline loops: CDR1 GEAIGNYY, CDR2 EKD. This CDR3 region has 19 residues. Unmatched junction bases numbered 14, after V lost 0 bases and J lost 0 bases. CDR3 region: CACDTVAAGGREYTDKLIF. The CDR3 DNA reads TGTGCCTGTGACACCGTGGCGGCTGGGGGACGCGAGTACACCGATAAACTCATCTTT.

Concerning this clone: TCRdb assigns this DNA the protein of a much larger clone, which departs from its translation at residue 13; this likely reflects a read error, and the protein shown comes from translating the DNA. The V call is TRDV2, the J call TRDJ3; TRDD3 agrees at 12 bases. CDR1 is GEAIGNYY and CDR2 is EKD in the germline V gene. CDR3 size: 17 residues. For the CDR3, the DNA is TGTGCCTGTGACGCTACTGGGGGATACTGGGACACCCAACAGATGTTTTTC. Encoded protein: CACDATGGYWDTQQMFF.

Note on this clone: This DNA's translation and the protein TCRdb lists, from a much larger clone, do not match at residue 10, likely due to a read error; the protein shown is translated from the DNA. The J gene is TRDJ1, the V gene TRDV2; 10 bases match TRDD3. The germline gives CDR1 GEAIGNYY, CDR2 EKD. This CDR3 is 17 amino acids long. Trimming at V came to 0 bases and at J to 0 bases, leaving 6 bases not matched to a gene. The CDR3 DNA reads as TGTGCCTGTGACACCCTACTGGGGGATCTGTACACCGATAAACTCATCTTT. Translation: CACDTLLGDLYTDKLIF.

This clone turned up a few times. The protein that TCRdb holds for this DNA derives from a much larger clone and differs from the translated DNA at residue 9, which likely indicates a read error; the protein shown here is translated from the DNA. The V and J genes are TRDV2 and TRDJ3; TRDD3 matches 10 bases. Germline V lookup: CDR1 GEAIGNYY, CDR2 EKD. This CDR3 has 18 amino acids. With 0 bases clipped from V and 2 bases from J, the junction kept 3 bases outside the gene matches. The CDR3 loop is CACDTGGYDTWDTRQMFF. The CDR3 DNA reads as TGTGCCTGTGACACCGGGGGATACGACACCTGGGACACCCGACAGATGTTTTTC.

Note on this clone: A read error is the likely source, as a far larger clone sits one nucleotide away. Distinct nucleotide sequences in the sample also encode this CDR3. The CDR3 sequence is CACDAVLGENPPPYTDKLIF. For the CDR3, the DNA is TGTGCCTGTGATGCCGTACTGGGGGAGAATCCCCCACCGTACACCGATAAACTCATCTTT. The rearrangement joins TRDV2 to TRDJ1, with 9 bases matching TRDD3. The V segment lost 4 bases and the J segment 0 bases; nucleotides outside the gene matches: 20. CDR1 and CDR2 from the germline V gene are GEAIGNYY and EKD. The CDR3 runs to 20 residues.

This clone was seen a few times. With only one base between it and a far larger clone, this is likely a read error. The chain is built from TRDV2 and TRDJ1; no reliable D call. The CDR3 has 19 amino acids. Germline V gene data show CDR1 as GEAIGNYY and CDR2 as EKD. The V gene lost 0 bases and the J gene lost 0 bases, with 22 bases spanning the gap. The CDR3 nucleotides read TGTGCCTGTGACACCGTGGTGGCTGAGGGACGCGAGTACACCGATAAACTCATCTTT. Its protein product is CACDTVVAEGREYTDKLIF.

This clone was found a few times. A read error likely explains this, since a far larger clone differs by one base. The same CDR3 arises from other DNA sequences in this sample as well. This chain uses TRDV2 with TRDJ1; D is uncertain. The ends were cut back, 0 bases at V and 1 base at J, with 17 bases in the middle. The CDR3 loop spans 17 amino acids. Per germline, CDR1 GEAIGNYY and CDR2 EKD. CDR3 nucleotides: TGTGCCTGTGACACCGTAGGGAGTACCGGAGCCACCGATAAACTCATCTTT. Protein sequence: CACDTVGSTGATDKLIF.

This clone was counted between two and nine times. This DNA's translation differs at residue 12 from TCRdb's protein, which comes from a much larger clone; a read error is likely, and the protein shown is translated from the DNA. V gene TRDV2 combines with J gene TRDJ1, with TRDD3 identical over 9 bases. V lost 3 bases and J lost 4; bases outside the gene matches: 14. Germline CDR1 GEAIGNYY, CDR2 EKD. The length of the CDR3 is 17 residues. This CDR3 reads CACDSISYGDTDDKLIF. The CDR3 nucleotides read TGTGCCTGTGACTCCATTTCCTACGGGGATACGGACGATAAACTCATCTTT.

Regarding this clone: The TCRdb protein, from a much larger clone, departs from this DNA's translation at residue 4, likely by read error; the protein shown derives from the DNA. The rearrangement links TRDV2 to TRDJ1; the match to TRDD3 covers 8 bases. The V segment lost 5 bases and the J segment 0 bases; nucleotides outside the gene matches: 7. The CDR3 runs to 15 residues. CDR1 is GEAIGNYY, CDR2 EKD, per germline. In nucleotides, the CDR3 is TGTGCCTGTGTGTGGGGGATTCTTTACACCGATAAACTCATCTTT. This gives the protein CACVWGILYTDKLIF.

This clone showed up just a few times. This sequence is one base from a far larger clone and is likely a read error. Other DNA sequences in the sample encode the same CDR3. The chain carries TRDV2 and TRDJ1, with a weak D call TRDD3 (5 bases). Trimming pared 4 bases from V and 0 bases from J, leaving 20 bases between. This CDR3 region has 17 residues. Germline V gene sequence: CDR1 GEAIGNYY, CDR2 EKD. As DNA, the CDR3 is TGTGCCTGTGATGGTATGACGCTGCTGGGTAACACCGATAAACTCATCTTT. Protein sequence: CACDGMTLLGNTDKLIF.